This T cell receptor (beta chain) was captured in a study of regulatory T cells in long-lasting Graves disease (dated by TCRdb to the early 2020s). For context, the study as a whole: Persistent Graves' disease was defined as antithyroid drug treatment for over 5 years with persistently positive TSH receptor autoantibodies. Persistent Graves' disease patients in the clinical cohort had taken antithyroid drugs for around 10 years on average. The study took place in China and was registered as a clinical trial. Peripheral blood TCR sequencing and RNA sequencing compared persistent Graves' disease patients with newly diagnosed Graves' disease patients. A total of 33 samples were covered by TCR sequencing, comprising around 13 persistent and around 20 newly diagnosed Graves' disease patients. On the study overall, not on this receptor specifically: Persistent Graves' disease patients showed lower TCR Shannon entropy and fewer highly expanded clones than newly diagnosed patients, suggesting clonal expansion. The authors acknowledged the small sample size as a limitation that may reduce accuracy. Persistent patients shared more public clonotypes among themselves (around 3,000) than newly diagnosed patients did (more than 950). Sequencing and analysis were restricted to the TCR beta chain. Preferential use of TRBV28, TRBJ1-2 and TRBJ2-5 was observed in persistent disease, whereas TRBV20-1 and TRBJ2-1 were favored in newly diagnosed disease. The study examined only peripheral blood because the primary lesion, thyroid tissue, could not be accessed.

The time point label here, explained by the study, means: persistent/refractory GD, antithyroid drugs over 5 years with positive TRAb. RNA was extracted from PBMCs in TRIzol for both TCR sequencing and RNA sequencing. The diagnosis of Graves' disease was made according to American Thyroid Association guidelines. Recruitment of patients was carried out at an endocrinology department in Xi'an, China. From each patient, around 9.3 milliliters of peripheral blood was collected into an EDTA anticoagulant tube. PBMCs were isolated by Ficoll Paque Plus density gradient separation without further T cell sorting. An Agilent 2100 Bioanalyzer and agarose gel were used to check RNA quality, while a NanoDrop 2000 measured RNA concentration. CDR1 is given as DFQATT and CDR2 as SNEGSKA, both from the germline V gene (reference sequence). Spanning cysteine to phenylalanine, the CDR3 consists of 12 amino acids. The read is trimmed to its CDR3 DNA, 36 bases read in frame from base 1. V is clipped by 0 bases and J by 3 bases, and the sequence between their germline boundaries is 6 bases long.

This clonotype showed up many times. Its antigen is unknown. Base qualities are not recorded, but no much larger clone differs from it by a single base. The library was prepared using multiplex PCR. Sequenced on an Illumina HiSeq 4000. CDR3 regions were amplified by Arm-PCR with iRepertoire HTBI primers to construct TCR beta libraries. PCR products were gel purified before sequencing. Regarding the original processing steps: Gene usage analysis of CDR3 amino acid clonotypes used the 60 to 80 TRBV and around 14 TRBJ segments found across samples. Filtered high-quality paired reads were merged into contigs using COPE and FqMerger. BLAST was used to align contigs to IMGT TRBV, TRBD and TRBJ reference genes, and CDR3 was defined according to IMGT. Highly expanded clones were defined as clonotypes with a frequency above 0.1%. Repertoire diversity was measured by Shannon entropy, and V-J evenness by the Gini coefficient. A clonotype found in more than one individual was treated as public. TCRdb's own reprocessing of the public reads used fastp at Q25 and MiXCR and kept productive beta chains. Each CDR3 protein gets just one entry, which takes the most common genes and DNA from the rows behind it. The V and J calls follow TCRdb's processing rather than the paper's. The sample contains 400,000 to 500,000 distinct CDR3 sequences, around a fifth of them found a single time. 13% of the sample comes from the top ten.

The input for sequencing was peripheral blood mononuclear cells (PBMCs), taken when the disease was refractory, from a patient treated with antithyroid drugs. The clonotype was recovered from a female donor with Graves disease. The sequence links TRBV20-1 to TRBJ2-7; the D gene is perhaps TRBD2, on 6 matching bases. The CDR3 protein sequence reads: CSAREAGYEQYF. The nucleotide sequence reads TGCAGTGCTAGAGAAGCGGGCTACGAGCAGTACTTC.